This TCR beta chain was identified in a study of early T cells in non-severe SARS-CoV-2 infection. Overall study: Chains from this unsorted whole-blood bulk RNA could not be paired. Findings and limits, study-wide: VDJdb matching favored anti-spike CD8 responses, missing private and CD4 specificities.

In TCRdb, the 5' RACE reads were re-called with MiXCR into one record per CDR3 protein. This repertoire shows almost 65,000 distinct CDR3 sequences, 4.9% found once; its top ten account for under 6.5%. At least ten counts were recorded for this clonotype. As yet, its antigen is unknown. The CDR3 length is 18 residues. The trim removed 4 bases at V and 2 bases at J, leaving 16 bases unmatched. Germline assignment: CDR1 SGHVS and CDR2 FNYEAQ. The sample taken for sequencing was whole blood. This TCR derives from an adult who was a healthcare worker with PCR-confirmed SARS-CoV-2 infection or an uninfected control (not recorded which). This chain links TRBV7-6 with TRBJ2-5; 7 nucleotides line up with TRBD2. CDR3 sequence reads: CASSSGRLARILQETQYF. Here the CDR3 DNA reads TGTGCCAGCAGCTCAGGGCGACTAGCCCGCATTTTACAAGAGACCCAGTACTTC.